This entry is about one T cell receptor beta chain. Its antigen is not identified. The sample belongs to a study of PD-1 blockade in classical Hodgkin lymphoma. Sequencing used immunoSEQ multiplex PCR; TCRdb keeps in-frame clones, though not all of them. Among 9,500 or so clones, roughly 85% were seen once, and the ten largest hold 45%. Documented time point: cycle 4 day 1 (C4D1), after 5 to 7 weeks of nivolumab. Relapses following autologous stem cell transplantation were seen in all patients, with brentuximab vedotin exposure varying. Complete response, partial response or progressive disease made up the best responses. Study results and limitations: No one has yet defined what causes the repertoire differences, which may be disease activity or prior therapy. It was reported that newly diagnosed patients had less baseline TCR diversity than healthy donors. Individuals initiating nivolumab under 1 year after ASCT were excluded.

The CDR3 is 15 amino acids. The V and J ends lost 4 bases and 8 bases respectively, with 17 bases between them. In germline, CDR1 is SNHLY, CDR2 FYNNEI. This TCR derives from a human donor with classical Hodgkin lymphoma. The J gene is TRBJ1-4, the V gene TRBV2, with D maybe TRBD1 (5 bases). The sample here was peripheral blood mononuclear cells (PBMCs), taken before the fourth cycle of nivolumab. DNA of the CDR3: TGTGCCAGCAGTGTCCAGACCCTAAGGGACGAAAAACTGTTTTTT. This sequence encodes CASSVQTLRDEKLFF.